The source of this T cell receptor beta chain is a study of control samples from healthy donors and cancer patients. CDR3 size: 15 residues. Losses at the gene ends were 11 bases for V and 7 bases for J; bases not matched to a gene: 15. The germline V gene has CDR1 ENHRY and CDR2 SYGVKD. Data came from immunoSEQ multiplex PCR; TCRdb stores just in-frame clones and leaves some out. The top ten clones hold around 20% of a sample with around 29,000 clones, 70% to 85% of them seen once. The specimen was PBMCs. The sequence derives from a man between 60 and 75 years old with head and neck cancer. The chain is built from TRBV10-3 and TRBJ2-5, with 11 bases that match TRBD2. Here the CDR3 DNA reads TGTGCCCCTGGTTCTAGCGGGAGGAGGTCAGGGACCCAGTACTTC. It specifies CAPGSSGRRSGTQYF.